These 16 T cell receptor beta chains were sequenced from one sample in a study of CD8 T cells in ankylosing spondylitis (dated by TCRdb to 2015 to 2018). Libraries were prepared through 5' RACE. Sequencer: Illumina HiSeq 2500. The public sequencing data were trimmed at Q25 with fastp and processed into clonotypes with MiXCR by TCRdb, which kept only in-frame beta chains. Each CDR3 protein gets just one entry, which takes the most common genes and DNA from the rows behind it. The table for this sample lists 200,000 to 250,000 distinct CDR3 sequences; about 10% of them were counted only once. Clones ranked in the top ten supply about 20% of the sample. The sample comprised blood, either unsorted or a sorted T cell fraction (not recorded which). These receptors all stem from a male donor with ankylosing spondylitis or in good health (not recorded which).

For this clonotype: This CDR3 is missing its conserved last phenylalanine or tryptophan, likely due to a read error. V and J are TRBV7-9 and TRBJ2-5; TRBD2 aligns across 10 bases. Germline values: CDR1 SEHNR, CDR2 FQNEAQ (reference sequence). This CDR3 contains 13 residues. CDR3 loop: CASIKRGGETQYL. The CDR3 region has the DNA TGTGCCAGCATCAAGCGGGGGGGGGAGACACAGTACTTA.

For this clonotype: A clone one base away is much larger, so this may be a read error. The chain employs TRBV7-6 and TRBJ2-1; D is ambiguous. Germline V gene lookup returns CDR1 SGHVS and CDR2 FNYEAQ. The CDR3 is 14 residues long. CDR3 protein: CASSLRPAYNEHFF. CDR3 bases: TGTGCCAGCAGCTTACGACCCGCTTACAATGAGCATTTCTTC.

This clonotype was seen a handful of times. The chain carries TRBV24-1 and TRBJ2-2; D gene ambiguous. CDR3 length: 15 residues. Trimming took off 5 bases at V and 7 bases at J, with 16 bases between the two ends. Germline V gene data show CDR1 as KGHDR and CDR2 as SFDVKD. CDR3 DNA: TGTGCCACCAGTGGAGGCCCCGCTGTAGTCGGGGAGCTGTTTTTT. It specifies CATSGGPAVVGELFF.

This clonotype was picked up a small number of times. J is TRBJ2-2 and V is TRBV5-1, with D hard to call. This CDR3 is 15 amino acids long. Trimming removed 1 base from V and 5 bases from J, with 12 bases in between. Germline V gene lookup returns CDR1 SGHRS and CDR2 YFSETQ. The CDR3 region is CASSLSPVGTGELFF. The CDR3 nucleotides read TGCGCCAGCAGCTTGAGCCCGGTGGGGACCGGGGAGCTGTTTTTT.

This clonotype was detected ten times or more. V gene TRBV5-1 combines with J gene TRBJ2-3; 8 nucleotides align to TRBD2. This CDR3 has 16 residues. Trimming took 0 bases from V and 1 from J; bases not matched to a gene: 4. Germline assignment: CDR1 SGHRS and CDR2 YFSETQ. DNA of the CDR3: TGCGCCAGCAGCTTGGCGCAACTAGCGGGCACAGATACGCAGTATTTT. As protein: CASSLAQLAGTDTQYF.

This clonotype was observed a handful of times. The chain couples TRBV20-1 to TRBJ2-3; 8 bases match TRBD1. V dropped 4 bases and J dropped 0; count of bases not matched to a gene: 6. The CDR3 length is 15 residues. CDR1 is DFQATT and CDR2 is SNEGSKA in the germline V gene (reference sequence). The CDR3 sequence: CSATIRTGSTDTQYF. The CDR3 DNA reads TGCAGTGCTACCATACGGACAGGGAGCACAGATACGCAGTATTTT.

This clonotype has ten or more counts. The chain carries TRBV27 and TRBJ2-7; possible D gene TRBD1, 6 bases. The V and J ends lost 0 bases and 5 bases respectively, with 8 bases between them. Germline CDR1 is MNHEY and CDR2 is SMNVEV (reference sequence). This CDR3 is built from 13 residues. The chain's CDR3 is CASSLSKGDEQYF. DNA for the CDR3: TGTGCCAGCAGTTTATCAAAGGGGGACGAGCAGTACTTC.

This clonotype was seen many times. DNA for the CDR3: TGTGCCAGCAGTAGAGACTCCGGGACTAGCGGGGGGGCCCGGAATACGCAGTATTTT. This gives the protein CASSRDSGTSGGARNTQYF. The J gene is TRBJ2-3, the V gene TRBV27, with 16 positions matching TRBD2. The CDR3 runs to 19 residues. After removal of 5 bases from V and 7 bases from J, the junction contained 15 bases not matched to a gene. Germline V gene data show CDR1 as MNHEY and CDR2 as SMNVEV (reference sequence).

This clonotype was observed a handful of times. The genes are TRBV14 and TRBJ2-3; D is possibly TRBD2 (5 bases). There are 15 residues in the CDR3. The germline V gene encodes CDR1 SGHDN and CDR2 FVKESK. Trimming removed 3 bases at V and 2 bases at J, with 12 bases between. The CDR3 region is CASSHGLFLTDTQYF. The CDR3 region has the DNA TGTGCCAGCAGCCATGGACTGTTTCTCACAGATACGCAGTATTTT.

This clonotype was detected ten times or more. The chain uses TRBV3-1 and TRBJ2-5; 12 nucleotides align to TRBD1. J lost 6 bases, V lost 1 base, and 6 bases had no gene match. There are 16 residues in the CDR3. Germline V CDR1 and CDR2: LGHDT, YNNKEL (reference sequence). The CDR3 sequence: CASSQAGTGGGKTQYF. The CDR3 DNA reads as TGTGCCAGCAGCCAAGCCGGGACAGGGGGCGGAAAGACCCAGTACTTC.

About this clonotype itself: This may arise from a read error, as a much more abundant clone is one base away. The chain joins TRBV24-1 to TRBJ2-1, with D unclear. Germline CDR1 KGHDR, CDR2 SFDVKD. The CDR3 covers 14 residues. As DNA, the CDR3 is TGTGCCACCAGAGCCGGCCTAGGCTACAATGAGCATTTCTTC. Amino acids: CATRAGLGYNEHFF.

There are many counts of this clonotype. CDR3 nucleotides: TGTGCCAGCAGTGATTTAGTTAGAGGGGAGAACACTGAAGCTTTCTTT. Translated: CASSDLVRGENTEAFF. The chain recombines TRBV2 with TRBJ1-1, with D possibly TRBD1 on 5 matching bases. CDR1 SNHLY and CDR2 FYNNEI come from the germline V gene. CDR3 length: 16 amino acids. The V and J ends lost 3 bases and 1 base respectively, with 15 bases between them.

The chain carries TRBV7-9 and TRBJ1-1, with 8 positions matching TRBD1. The germline V gene has CDR1 SEHNR and CDR2 FQNEAQ (reference sequence). The CDR3 has 13 residues. The J segment lost 4 bases and the V segment lost 7 bases, leaving 5 bases of the junction unmatched. The CDR3 DNA sequence: TGTGCCAGCACCCAGACAGGGGCCACTGAAGCTTTCTTT. It is translated as CASTQTGATEAFF.

This clonotype occurred a few times. The chain combines TRBV13 with TRBJ2-5; TRBD2 agrees at 7 bases. After removal of 4 bases from V and 3 bases from J, the junction contained 8 bases not matched to a gene. The germline CDR1 and CDR2 sequences are PRHDT and FYEKMQ (reference sequence). This CDR3 spans 15 amino acids. The CDR3 protein is CASSSDGGGKETQYF. In DNA form, the CDR3 reads TGTGCCAGCAGCTCTGACGGCGGGGGTAAAGAGACCCAGTACTTC.

At least ten counts were recorded for this clonotype. This rearrangement joins TRBV11-2 to TRBJ1-6; D not resolved. The CDR3 length is 13 residues. Germline assignment: CDR1 SGHAT and CDR2 FQNNGV. V gave up 0 bases and J gave up 9 bases, with 6 bases separating them. CDR3 region: CASSLDPTSPLHF. The CDR3 nucleotides read TGTGCCAGCAGCTTAGACCCGACTTCACCCCTCCACTTT. Full variable domain (outside the CDR3, taken from reference TRBV11-2 and TRBJ1-6): EAGVAQSPRYKIIEKRQSVAFWCNPISGHATLYWYQQILGQGPKLLIQFQNNGVVDDSQLPKDRFSAERLKGVDSTLKIQPAKLEDSAVYLCASSLDPTSPLHFGNGTRLTVT.

In this sample, this clonotype turned up many times. The chain employs TRBV3-1 and TRBJ1-1; D unresolved. CDR1 and CDR2 (germline): LGHDT, YNNKEL (reference sequence). The CDR3 runs to 13 residues. Trimming stripped 5 bases from V and 1 base from J, with 8 bases between. DNA of the CDR3: TGTGCCAGCAGCTCCGGGGAGAACACTGAAGCTTTCTTT. It encodes CASSSGENTEAFF.